The 24 T cell receptor beta chains below were found in one sample sequenced in a study of STAT5B mutations in CD4+ large granular lymphocyte leukemia. Profiling relied on immunoSEQ multiplex PCR, and the TCRdb table lists in-frame clones only, not all of them. The sample shows about 33,000 clones, 81% of them seen only once. Sequenced sample: CD4+ T cells from blood buffy coats. The receptor set was obtained from a human donor in good health.

This chain links TRBV2 with TRBJ2-3, with 10 bases identical to TRBD2. CDR3 length: 14 residues. The V segment lost 8 bases and the J segment 1 base; nucleotides outside the gene matches: 3. CDR1 is SNHLY, CDR2 FYNNEI, per germline. The CDR3 sequence: CASSSGSRTDTQYF. The CDR3 DNA sequence: TGTGCCAGCTCTAGCGGGAGCCGCACAGATACGCAGTATTTT.

This chain links TRBV9 with TRBJ2-3; perhaps TRBD2 as D (6 bases). From germline, CDR1 is SGDLS and CDR2 YYNGEE. V was trimmed by 0 bases and J by 1 base, leaving 9 bases between them. This CDR3 is 15 amino acids long. The CDR3 is CASSVGSGGTDTQYF. CDR3 bases: TGTGCCAGCAGCGTAGGTTCGGGAGGCACAGATACGCAGTATTTT.

The genes are TRBV5-1 and TRBJ1-1; TRBD1 matches at 10 bases. This CDR3 comprises 15 residues. Trimming at V came to 4 bases and at J to 1 base, leaving 4 bases not matched to a gene. Germline CDR1 and CDR2: SGHRS and YFSETQ. CDR3: CASSPRTGGNTEAFF. CDR3 bases: TGCGCCAGCAGCCCACGGACAGGGGGGAACACTGAAGCTTTCTTT.

This clone showed up just once. V is TRBV12-2 and J is TRBJ2-7; TRBD1 was called by the table and not checked on the DNA. TRBV12-2 is recorded as a pseudogene. The CDR3 contains 14 residues. The CDR3 nucleotides read TGTGCAAGTCGCTTAGTTCGCAGGGCTTCCGAGCAGTACTTC. Residues: CASRLVRRASEQYF.

This chain connects TRBV10-3 to TRBJ2-4, with D perhaps matching TRBD2 (7 bases). Looked up from germline, CDR1 is ENHRY and CDR2 is SYGVKD. Trimming took off 8 bases at V and 2 bases at J, with 16 bases between the two ends. CDR3 length: 15 amino acids. The CDR3, as DNA: TGTGCCATCTCCCGTGGGGGGGCGTCCAAAAACATTCAGTACTTC. Translation gives CAISRGGASKNIQYF.

This rearrangement joins TRBV7-3 to TRBJ2-5, with 8 positions matching TRBD2. Losses at the gene ends were 2 bases for V and 2 bases for J; bases not matched to a gene: 7. Per the germline V gene, CDR1 is SGHTA and CDR2 is FQGTGA. The CDR3 extends over 16 amino acids. The CDR3 is CASSLQSGGKQETQYF. CDR3 bases: TGTGCCAGCAGCTTACAAAGCGGGGGTAAACAAGAGACCCAGTACTTC.

The gene calls are TRBV27 and TRBJ2-3; the match to TRBD2 covers 9 bases. This CDR3 region has 16 residues. Germline assignment: CDR1 MNHEY and CDR2 SMNVEV (reference sequence). V was clipped by 1 base and J by 5 bases; unmatched bases: 7. CDR3 sequence reads: CASSLWSSGTGDTQYF. The CDR3 bases are TGTGCCAGCAGTTTATGGTCTAGCGGGACGGGAGATACGCAGTATTTT.

This clone has a single count. The genes are TRBV28 and TRBJ2-5; maybe TRBD1 (6 bases). The DNA end is a closer match to TRBJ2-7, so the J assignment may be wrong. Germline V gene data show CDR1 as MDHEN and CDR2 as SYDVKM. CDR3 length equals 15 residues. The CDR3 is CASSSPGTMSYEQYF. The CDR3 region has the DNA TGTGCCAGCAGTTCCCCCGGGACAATGTCCTACGAGCAGTACTTC.

The chain couples TRBV28 to TRBJ2-1; the D is unclear. The CDR3 consists of 16 residues. From germline, CDR1 is MDHEN and CDR2 SYDVKM. V was shortened by 5 bases and J by 3 bases, with 17 bases between the two germline ends. CDR3 in amino acids: CASSPEHLGGYNEQFF. CDR3 bases: TGTGCCAGCAGTCCCGAGCACCTCGGCGGCTACAATGAGCAGTTCTTC.

The V call is TRBV14, the J call TRBJ2-5, with D unresolved. Looked up from germline, CDR1 is SGHDN and CDR2 is FVKESK. Trimming pared 0 bases from V and 6 bases from J, leaving 5 bases between. The CDR3 is 12 amino acids. CDR3 coding DNA: TGTGCCAGCAGCCAAGATCGGAAGACCCAGTACTTC. Translated: CASSQDRKTQYF.

The chain carries TRBV18 and TRBJ1-1, with a possible D match to TRBD1 (5 bases). V lost 6 bases to trimming and J lost 7 bases, with 15 bases between them. The CDR3 runs 13 residues. Germline CDR1 and CDR2: KGHSH and LQKENI. This chain's CDR3 is CASSLNGAREAFF. CDR3 nucleotide sequence: TGTGCCAGCTCGCTGAATGGGGCCCGTGAAGCTTTCTTT.

The V gene is TRBV7-2, the J gene TRBJ1-1; D is uncertain. CDR3 length: 14 amino acids. Trimming shortened V by 1 base and J by 4 bases, and 10 bases separated the two germline ends. Germline CDR1 reads SGHTA; CDR2 reads FQGNSA. CDR3 residues: CASSLVGFATEAFF. CDR3 sequence (DNA): TGTGCCAGCAGCTTAGTCGGGTTTGCCACTGAAGCTTTCTTT.

V usage is TRBV28 and J usage is TRBJ2-5; D may be TRBD1 (8 bases). The DNA end is more similar to TRBJ2-7, so the J call may be wrong. Looked up from germline, CDR1 is MDHEN and CDR2 is SYDVKM. CDR3 length: 16 amino acids. CDR3 bases: TGTGCCAGCACCACCCCCGGGACAGGACTAGACTACGAGCAGTACTTC. This translates into CASTTPGTGLDYEQYF.

The chain carries TRBV6-1 and TRBJ2-3, with TRBD2 as a possible D gene (5 bases). Germline V gives CDR1 MNHNS, CDR2 SASEGT. The CDR3 totals 13 residues. V was cut by 7 bases and J by 5 bases, with 13 bases left in between. As DNA, the CDR3 is TGTGCCAGCATGGAAATGAGCGGAGATACGCAGTATTTT. This translates into CASMEMSGDTQYF.

The chain employs TRBV30 and TRBJ1-3; D gene ambiguous. The length of the CDR3 is 16 residues. The V gene's germline CDR1 is GTSNPN and CDR2 SVGIG (reference sequence). The V end lost 0 bases, the J end lost 2 bases, and 14 bases lay between the germline ends. The CDR3 region is CAWSVYSSRTGNTIYF. CDR3 DNA sequence: TGTGCCTGGAGTGTATACAGCTCGAGAACTGGAAACACCATATATTTT.

This chain connects TRBV19 to TRBJ2-7; D perhaps matches TRBD1 (5 bases). CDR1 is LNHDA and CDR2 is SQIVND in the germline V gene (reference sequence). This CDR3 has 15 residues. The V gene lost 3 bases and the J gene lost 0 bases, with 12 bases spanning the gap. CDR3 loop: CASSMSHRTSYEQYF. Written as DNA, the CDR3 is TGTGCCAGTAGTATGTCCCACAGGACCTCCTACGAGCAGTACTTC. Full variable domain (missing parts from reference TRBV19 and TRBJ2-7): DGGITQSPKYLFRKEGQNVTLSCEQNLNHDAMYWYRQDPGQGLRLIYYSQIVNDFQKGDIAEGYSVSREKKESFPLTVTSAQKNPTAFYLCASSMSHRTSYEQYFGPGTRLTVT.

The chain is built from TRBV4-3 and TRBJ2-1; D not certain. Trimming stripped 0 bases from V and 5 bases from J, with 5 bases between. Germline V lookup: CDR1 LGHNA, CDR2 YSLEER. The CDR3 length is 13 residues. The CDR3, as DNA: TGCGCCAGCAGCCAAGAGTTGAACAATGAGCAGTTCTTC. Protein sequence: CASSQELNNEQFF.

This chain uses TRBV7-3 with TRBJ2-7; 7 bases line up with TRBD1. V dropped 7 bases and J dropped 3; count of bases not matched to a gene: 12. In germline, CDR1 is SGHTA, CDR2 FQGTGA. The CDR3 totals 15 residues. The CDR3 loop reads CASNNGTAVHYEQYF. CDR3 DNA sequence: TGTGCCAGCAACAACGGGACAGCAGTTCACTACGAGCAGTACTTC.

This chain joins TRBV19 and TRBJ2-1, with TRBD2 matching 10 bases. V shed 8 bases and J 2 bases; nucleotides not matched to a gene: 6. The CDR3 extends over 15 amino acids. Germline values: CDR1 LNHDA, CDR2 SQIVND (reference sequence). The CDR3 is CASCGTSGAYNEQFF. CDR3 nucleotide sequence: TGTGCCAGTTGCGGTACTAGCGGGGCCTACAATGAGCAGTTCTTC.

The chain recombines TRBV27 with TRBJ1-1, with a tentative D call TRBD1 (6 bases). CDR1 and CDR2 from the germline V gene are MNHEY and SMNVEV (reference sequence). The ends were cut back, 7 bases at V and 1 base at J, with 19 bases in the middle. The CDR3 consists of 16 residues. The CDR3 reads CASTRLGGARNTEAFF. Here the CDR3 DNA reads TGTGCCAGCACCCGACTGGGGGGGGCGCGGAACACTGAAGCTTTCTTT.

CDR3 in amino acids: CASSESTRVGIMNTEAFF. The CDR3 nucleotides are TGCGCCAGCAGTGAGTCGACCAGGGTCGGGATAATGAACACTGAAGCTTTCTTT. The chain uses TRBV10-1 and TRBJ1-1; a weak D match, TRBD1 (5 bases). This CDR3 contains 18 residues. V lost 0 bases, J lost 0 bases, and 17 bases lay in between. Germline assignment: CDR1 WNHNN and CDR2 SYGVQD (reference sequence).

The J gene is TRBJ1-2, the V gene TRBV29-1, with 7 bases that match TRBD1. J gave up 1 base and V 7 bases, and 12 bases lay outside the gene matches. CDR1 is SQVTM, CDR2 ANQGSEA, per germline. This CDR3 contains 15 residues. The CDR3 DNA sequence: TGCAGCGCCACAGGGTCAACAGGGGTTAACTATGGCTACACCTTC. Its translation is CSATGSTGVNYGYTF.

V and J are TRBV5-4 and TRBJ2-6; the D gene is possibly TRBD1 (6 bases). Trimming shortened V by 2 bases and J by 1 base, and 19 bases separated the two germline ends. The CDR3 length is 19 residues. Germline CDR1 reads SGHNT; CDR2 reads YYREEE (reference sequence). The CDR3 sequence is CASSLVGHLEPSGANVLTF. CDR3 DNA: TGTGCCAGCAGCTTAGTGGGACACCTCGAACCATCTGGGGCCAACGTCCTGACTTTC.

CDR3 amino acids: CATKGQGSEKLFF. DNA for the CDR3: TGTGCCACTAAGGGACAGGGAAGTGAAAAACTGTTTTTT. The chain uses TRBV27 and TRBJ1-4; 9 bases are a match to TRBD1. The germline V gene has CDR1 MNHEY and CDR2 SMNVEV (reference sequence). This CDR3 contains 13 residues. The V and J ends lost 10 bases and 7 bases, in that order; junction bases with no gene match: 7.